This T cell receptor (beta chain) was documented in a study of T cells after yellow fever vaccination. Across the study: Fractions low in cell number were prepared with SMART-Seq v4 Ultra Low Input. Study-wide results and caveats: Contaminants from the bulk population, in the form of abundant clonotypes, could be found in FACS-sorted repertoires.

In this sample, this clonotype turned up a few times. The target antigen is unknown. Generation of TCR cDNA used 5'RACE template switching (which added a universal primer site and UMIs). TCRdb independently ran MiXCR on the 5' RACE reads; one entry per CDR3 protein. The sample has 550,000 or so distinct CDR3 sequences; 15% to 20% are singletons. V lost 0 bases, J lost 13 bases, and 19 bases lay in between. The CDR3 length is 15 residues. Per the germline V gene, CDR1 is LGHNA and CDR2 is YNFKEQ. The chain is built from TRBV4-2 and TRBJ2-1, with a tentative D call TRBD1 (7 bases). Source: PBMCs, taken 15 days after the yellow fever booster vaccination. The source of this sequence is a man aged 25 to 45 who received the YFV17D yellow fever vaccine. The CDR3, as DNA: TGTGCCAGCAGCCAAGACGCAGGGGGGCGATACAAACAGTTCTTC. Encoded protein: CASSQDAGGRYKQFF.